This TCR beta chain was observed in a study of blood T cell repertoires in COVID-19. About the study: The analysed material was cDNA or gDNA that came from T cells, B-cell-depleted T cells, or PBMCs.

Germline loops: CDR1 MNHEY, CDR2 SMNVEV (reference sequence). This CDR3 contains 17 residues. The ends were cut back, 5 bases at V and 0 bases at J, with 17 bases in the middle. Using immunoSEQ multiplex PCR, the repertoire was profiled, and TCRdb retains in-frame clones only, with some absent. The sample comprises approximately 130,000 clones, 80% to 85% of which are singletons, and over 15% rests with the top ten. Researchers sorted participants into cohorts using their self-reported clinical history. This TCR came from a young man who had recovered from COVID-19. The specimen sequenced was PBMCs or T cells enriched from blood (not recorded which). The V gene is TRBV27, the J gene TRBJ2-1; D perhaps matches TRBD2 (6 bases). The CDR3 spells CASSPVALATSYNEQFF. CDR3 coding DNA: TGTGCCAGCAGTCCCGTAGCCCTAGCGACCTCCTACAATGAGCAGTTCTTC.